This T cell receptor (beta chain) was identified during a study of T-cell memory formation after mild COVID-19. Across the whole study: There were largely donor-specific TCR clusters. Study-level points and caveats: Pre-infection memory already had some responding clones, implying cross-reactive memory joined. Contracting CD4+ clones sat mainly in CM and EM; CD8+ in EMRA.

TCRdb reanalysed the 5' RACE reads using MiXCR and keeps one entry per CDR3 protein. The repertoire consists of 300,000 or so distinct CDR3 sequences, with 15% to 20% occurring once and the leading ten covering around a fifth. Worth noting for this clonotype: Its antigen is undetermined.

Sequencing input: PBMCs or a T cell subset sorted from them (not recorded which). The TCR originated in a young man who had mild COVID-19 (a few samples of this study predate the infection). Cell type and time point are not known.

CDR3 sequence (DNA): TGTGCCAGCAGCCCTAATGAAGGTGAAGCTTTCTTT. Its translation: CASSPNEGEAFF. V usage is TRBV3-1 and J usage is TRBJ1-1; D gene ambiguous. Between the trimmed V and J ends, which lost 4 bases and 7 bases, there was a span of 10 bases. Germline V gives CDR1 LGHDT, CDR2 YNNKEL (reference sequence). The CDR3 runs 12 residues.